Presented here are 21 T cell receptor beta chains from one specimen sequenced in a study of a mutant IDH1 vaccine in newly diagnosed glioma. The time point is: week 47, end of study. Vaccination comprised doses that each held 300 ug of mutant IDH1 20-mer peptide, plus topical imiquimod. Their specific antigens are unknown. TCRdb keeps only in-frame clones here, not all; method: immunoSEQ multiplex PCR. The sample holds roughly 56,000 clones; around three quarters are singletons and the top ten take over 4.5%. This material consisted of PBMCs, taken from a glioma patient whose treatment included an IDH1 peptide vaccine. The receptors derive from a middle-aged woman with glioma. Some clones in this sample may be carry-over from other donors' samples.

The chain couples TRBV18 to TRBJ2-5; D is unclear. V was cut by 6 bases and J by 0 bases, with 5 bases left in between. The CDR3 is 12 amino acids. CDR1 is KGHSH, CDR2 LQKENI, per germline. CDR3 protein: CASSQYQETQYF. CDR3 bases: TGTGCCAGCTCCCAGTACCAAGAGACCCAGTACTTC.

The chain uses TRBV29-1 and TRBJ1-1; 8 bases match TRBD1. V shed 6 bases, J shed 1 base, and the junction held 7 bases outside the gene matches. This CDR3 spans 14 amino acids. Germline V gene sequence: CDR1 SQVTM, CDR2 ANQGSEA. The DNA for the CDR3 is TGCAGCGTCCGGGACACAGGGGGGAACACTGAAGCTTTCTTT. Translated, it gives CSVRDTGGNTEAFF.

The chain's CDR3 is CASSSRQNGAAFF. DNA of the CDR3: TGTGCCAGCAGCTCCCGTCAGAACGGAGCTGCTTTCTTT. This sequence joins TRBV13 and TRBJ1-1; D is undetermined. Trimming removed 4 bases at V and 11 bases at J, with 17 bases between. CDR1 and CDR2 from the germline V gene are PRHDT and FYEKMQ (reference sequence). This CDR3 has 13 amino acids.

The chain employs TRBV7-2 and TRBJ1-1, with D unclear. Trimming stripped 5 bases from V and 7 bases from J, with 8 bases between. The CDR3 loop spans 11 amino acids. Germline V lookup: CDR1 SGHTA, CDR2 FQGNSA. The CDR3 here is CASSQNLEAFF. CDR3 sequence (DNA): TGTGCCAGCAGCCAGAACCTTGAAGCTTTCTTT.

With respect to this clone: The junction and the germline gene differ at one end; a read error may be behind it. The chain recombines TRBV7-7 with TRBJ2-5; TRBD1 matches 7 bases. CDR1 and CDR2 from the germline V gene are SSHAT and FNYEAQ (reference sequence). The CDR3 is 14 amino acids. CDR3: CASSSGTVQETQYF. The CDR3 DNA is TGTGCTAGCAGTTCCGGGACAGTCCAAGAGACCCAGTACTTC.

V is TRBV19 and J is TRBJ1-2; D call uncertain. The germline CDR1 and CDR2 sequences are LNHDA and SQIVND (reference sequence). There are 14 residues in the CDR3. Trimming left V 3 bases short and J 4 bases short, with 12 bases between. The CDR3 loop is CASSIGVYLYGYTF. DNA of the CDR3: TGTGCCAGTAGTATTGGCGTTTATCTCTATGGCTACACCTTC.

V and J are TRBV21-1 and TRBJ1-5; TRBD1, the table's D call, lacks a check against the DNA. TRBV21-1 is noted as a pseudogene. The CDR3 is 15 amino acids. CDR3 residues: CASRGQAFSNQPQHF. CDR3 DNA sequence: TGTGCCAGCAGGGGACAGGCCTTTAGCAATCAGCCCCAGCATTTT.

This clone was counted only a few times. V gene TRBV6-4 combines with J gene TRBJ1-6; 7 positions match TRBD1. The CDR3 covers 15 residues. CDR1 MRHNA and CDR2 SNTAGT come from the germline V gene. Losses at the gene ends were 2 bases for V and 5 bases for J; bases not matched to a gene: 3. CDR3 DNA: TGTGCCAGCAGTGACGGCAGGGGGGATAATTCACCCCTCCACTTT. This encodes CASSDGRGDNSPLHF.

This clone was counted only a few times. V and J are TRBV6-4 and TRBJ1-2; 8 nucleotides line up with TRBD1. J was trimmed by 4 bases and V by 6 bases; bases with no gene match: 4. There are 13 residues in the CDR3. The germline gives CDR1 MRHNA, CDR2 SNTAGT. CDR3 bases: TGTGCCAGCAGGGCAGGGGGCGGCTATGGCTACACCTTC. Protein: CASRAGGGYGYTF.

Notes on this clone: The same CDR3 arises from other DNA sequences in this sample as well. The rearrangement joins TRBV9 to TRBJ1-3; TRBD1 aligns across 7 bases. This CDR3 spans 16 amino acids. J lost 0 bases, V lost 0 bases, and 3 bases had no gene match. Germline CDR1 and CDR2: SGDLS and YYNGEE. The CDR3 nucleotides are TGTGCCAGCAGCGTAGGCCCAGGGGGCTCTGGAAACACCATATATTTT. It is translated as CASSVGPGGSGNTIYF. The full variable domain, completed using reference TRBV9 and TRBJ1-3, is DSGVTQTPKHLITATGQRVTLRCSPRSGDLSVYWYQQSLDQGLQFLIQYYNGEERAKGNILERFSAQQFPDLHSELNLSSLELGDSALYFCASSVGPGGSGNTIYFGEGSWLTVV.

The chain has TRBV5-8 and TRBJ2-7, with D perhaps TRBD2 (6 bases). The ends were cut back, 0 bases at V and 1 base at J, with 17 bases in the middle. Germline CDR1 and CDR2: SGHTS and YDEGEE. The CDR3 is 17 residues long. DNA for the CDR3: TGTGCCAGCAGCTTGGTCGGAAGGGGAGGCCTATCCTACGAGCAGTACTTC. Residues: CASSLVGRGGLSYEQYF.

The chain combines TRBV18 with TRBJ2-5, with 11 bases identical to TRBD2. The germline CDR1 and CDR2 sequences are KGHSH and LQKENI. This CDR3 contains 15 residues. J was trimmed by 4 bases and V by 4 bases; bases with no gene match: 5. The CDR3 is CASSLGTSGGETQYF. CDR3 coding DNA: TGTGCCAGCTCACTAGGGACTAGCGGAGGAGAGACCCAGTACTTC.

The chain carries TRBV9 and TRBJ2-5; TRBD2 matches at 9 bases. This CDR3 comprises 16 residues. With V trimmed by 0 bases and J by 5 bases, 8 bases remained unmatched. The germline V gene encodes CDR1 SGDLS and CDR2 YYNGEE. This CDR3 reads CASSVAAGGLSETQYF. The CDR3, as DNA: TGTGCCAGCAGCGTAGCCGCGGGGGGGCTCTCGGAGACCCAGTACTTC.

The rearrangement uses TRBV9 and TRBJ1-5, with 11 bases identical to TRBD1. Per germline, CDR1 SGDLS and CDR2 YYNGEE. The CDR3 contains 15 residues. Trimming cost V 3 bases and J 6 bases; bases outside gene matches: 5. The CDR3 sequence is CASSAGTGGSQPQHF. The CDR3 DNA follows: TGTGCCAGCAGCGCCGGGACAGGGGGAAGTCAGCCCCAGCATTTT. The complete variable domain, with remaining parts taken from reference TRBV9 and TRBJ1-5, reads DSGVTQTPKHLITATGQRVTLRCSPRSGDLSVYWYQQSLDQGLQFLIQYYNGEERAKGNILERFSAQQFPDLHSELNLSSLELGDSALYFCASSAGTGGSQPQHFGDGTRLSIL.

CDR3 protein: CASSSSGGEQYF. The CDR3 coding sequence is TGCGCCAGCAGCTCGTCGGGGGGCGAGCAGTACTTC. The rearrangement uses TRBV5-1 and TRBJ2-7; 7 nucleotides agree with TRBD2. Germline lookup yields CDR1 SGHRS and CDR2 YFSETQ. CDR3 length: 12 amino acids. The trim removed 3 bases at V and 6 bases at J, leaving 3 bases unmatched.

The rearrangement joins TRBV29-1 to TRBJ2-7; no reliable D call. V was shortened by 5 bases and J by 3 bases, with 17 bases between the two germline ends. In germline, CDR1 is SQVTM, CDR2 ANQGSEA. The CDR3 spans 14 residues. The CDR3 DNA reads TGCAGCGTTTCGGAGAGCGAATACCTCTACGAGCAGTACTTC. Translating it yields CSVSESEYLYEQYF.

This chain uses TRBV5-8 with TRBJ1-1; 7 nucleotides match TRBD1. V lost 4 bases to trimming and J lost 1 base; unmatched junction nucleotides: 7. CDR3 length equals 15 residues. CDR1 is SGHTS, CDR2 YDEGEE, per germline. The DNA for the CDR3 is TGTGCCAGCAGCACGGGACAGCCATGGAACACTGAAGCTTTCTTT. As protein: CASSTGQPWNTEAFF.

The count of this clone is one. The chain joins TRBV5-1 to TRBJ1-2, with D tentatively TRBD1 (6 bases). Trimming cost V 3 bases and J 5 bases, with 17 bases left between them. This CDR3 comprises 15 residues. CDR1 and CDR2 (germline): SGHRS, YFSETQ. The DNA for the CDR3 is TGCGCCAGCAGCTCCAGGGGCCCCCTCGGGTATGGCTACACCTTC. Protein: CASSSRGPLGYGYTF.

The chain employs TRBV2 and TRBJ1-5; 7 bases fit TRBD1. The CDR3 sequence is 14 residues long. Unmatched junction bases numbered 3, after V lost 1 base and J lost 6 bases. CDR1 is SNHLY, CDR2 FYNNEI, per germline. The CDR3 sequence is CASSEGTGLQPQHF. The DNA of the CDR3 is TGTGCCAGCAGTGAAGGGACAGGTCTTCAGCCCCAGCATTTT.

The chain carries TRBV6-5 and TRBJ1-6; maybe TRBD1 (5 bases). The CDR3 consists of 15 residues. CDR1 MNHEY and CDR2 SVGAGI come from the germline V gene. V was cut by 0 bases and J by 6 bases, with 9 bases left in between. The CDR3 here is CASSYSGTINSPLHF. CDR3 nucleotide sequence: TGTGCCAGCAGTTACTCGGGGACCATTAATTCACCCCTCCACTTT.

The V gene is TRBV29-1, the J gene TRBJ1-4; D might be TRBD1 (6 bases). Germline assignment: CDR1 SQVTM and CDR2 ANQGSEA. Deletions cut 0 bases from V and 3 bases from J, with 14 bases between. The CDR3 has 16 residues. CDR3 region: CSVEDRRGQSNEKLFF. The CDR3 DNA is TGCAGCGTTGAAGATCGGAGAGGACAGTCTAATGAAAAACTGTTTTTT. Full variable domain (remainder filled in from reference TRBV29-1 and TRBJ1-4): SAVISQKPSRDICQRGTSLTIQCQVDSQVTMMFWYRQQPGQSLTLIATANQGSEATYESGFVIDKFPISRPNLTFSTLTVSNMSPEDSSIYLCSVEDRRGQSNEKLFFGSGTQLSVL.